These 20 T cell receptor beta chains were all obtained from the same sample, sequenced in a study of blood T cell repertoires in COVID-19. Profiled with immunoSEQ multiplex PCR; TCRdb holds only in-frame clones, not every one. This table holds 150,000 to 200,000 clones, around four fifths found once. Input material: PBMCs or T cells enriched from blood (not recorded which). These receptor sequences come from a woman between 50 and 59 years old who had recovered from COVID-19.

Turning to this clone: This sample includes further DNA sequences coding for the same CDR3. V and J are TRBV24-1 and TRBJ2-2; 11 bases align to TRBD1. This CDR3 is built from 14 residues. Germline trimming cut 7 bases from V and 5 bases from J; bases unmatched to any gene: 2. Germline CDR1 KGHDR, CDR2 SFDVKD. This chain's CDR3 is CATRGQGATGELFF. CDR3 DNA sequence: TGTGCCACCAGAGGACAGGGGGCAACCGGGGAGCTGTTTTTT.

This rearrangement joins TRBV6-1 to TRBJ2-3; D gene uncertain. The V gene's germline CDR1 is MNHNS and CDR2 SASEGT. The V end was cut by 3 bases, the J end by 6 bases, with 10 bases between. This CDR3 is 13 amino acids long. DNA for the CDR3: TGTGCCAGCAGTGAGCCAGTAGCCGATACGCAGTATTTT. It encodes CASSEPVADTQYF.

This clone has a single count. V and J are TRBV28 and TRBJ1-2; D gene ambiguous. Deletions cut 10 bases from V and 8 bases from J, with 17 bases between. The CDR3 has 12 amino acids. Germline V gene lookup returns CDR1 MDHEN and CDR2 SYDVKM. CDR3 nucleotides: TGTGCCACGAGCATGGAGGACGTCGGCTACACCTTC. Protein sequence: CATSMEDVGYTF.

This chain connects TRBV11-2 to TRBJ1-5; unclear D gene. This CDR3 has 13 residues. V was pared by 4 bases and J by 7 bases, with 11 bases between. CDR1 is SGHAT and CDR2 is FQNNGV in the germline V gene. CDR3 region: CASSSQFGQPQHF. CDR3 sequence (DNA): TGTGCCAGCAGCTCCCAGTTCGGGCAGCCCCAGCATTTT.

This clone showed up just once. The rearrangement links TRBV5-1 to TRBJ1-1; D is possibly TRBD1 (6 bases). CDR3 length: 15 residues. Trimming stripped 4 bases from V and 2 bases from J, with 15 bases between. Germline V CDR1 and CDR2: SGHRS, YFSETQ. CDR3 amino acids: CASSPNRASNTEAFF. In nucleotides, the CDR3 is TGCGCCAGCAGCCCAAACAGGGCATCTAACACTGAAGCTTTCTTT.

The V call is TRBV3-1 (or the pseudogene TRBV3-2), the J call TRBJ1-2; D not certain. Per the germline V gene, CDR1 is LGHDT and CDR2 is YNNKEL (reference sequence). This CDR3 contains 13 residues. The ends were cut back, 5 bases at V and 2 bases at J, with 9 bases in the middle. As DNA, the CDR3 is TGTGCCAGCAGCGCACAGAGAAACTATGGCTACACCTTC. This sequence encodes CASSAQRNYGYTF.

This chain connects TRBV27 to TRBJ1-6; 7 positions agree with TRBD1. Germline V gene lookup returns CDR1 MNHEY and CDR2 SMNVEV (reference sequence). V was clipped by 2 bases and J by 11 bases; unmatched bases: 6. The CDR3 sequence is 14 residues long. The CDR3 bases are TGTGCCAGCAGTTTAGGGGCAGGGGGAGCACCCCTCCACTTT. Translated: CASSLGAGGAPLHF.

This clone was observed a few times. The V call is TRBV28, the J call TRBJ1-5; no clear D. Germline-derived CDR1 and CDR2 are MDHEN and SYDVKM. V was pared by 8 bases and J by 7 bases, with 12 bases between. The CDR3 spans 12 residues. The CDR3 DNA sequence: TGTGCCAGCGGAGTTAGGTACCAGCCCCAGCATTTT. Translation: CASGVRYQPQHF.

The chain combines TRBV2 with TRBJ1-1; 10 bases line up with TRBD1. This CDR3 has 12 amino acids. CDR1 SNHLY and CDR2 FYNNEI come from the germline V gene. With V trimmed by 9 bases and J by 3 bases, 1 base remained unmatched. The CDR3 loop is CARGQGDTEAFF. CDR3 in DNA: TGTGCCAGAGGACAGGGGGACACTGAAGCTTTCTTT.

The V call is TRBV6-5, the J call TRBJ2-7; TRBD2 matches at 10 bases. This CDR3 has 15 residues. The germline V gene has CDR1 MNHEY and CDR2 SVGAGI. The chain's CDR3 is CASSRLAGASSEQYV. The CDR3 region has the DNA TGTGCCAGCAGTCGCCTAGCGGGAGCTTCCTCCGAGCAGTACGTC.

Only one count was recorded for this clone. This chain connects TRBV9 to TRBJ2-5, with 9 bases aligning to TRBD2. The length of the CDR3 is 17 residues. After removal of 1 base from V and 5 bases from J, the junction contained 12 bases not matched to a gene. CDR1 SGDLS and CDR2 YYNGEE come from the germline V gene. The CDR3 bases are TGTGCCAGCAGCGTATTGGGGGGCGGGGGGGTGCCGGAGACCCAGTACTTC. As protein: CASSVLGGGGVPETQYF.

The chain links TRBV12-5 to TRBJ1-6; no clear D. The CDR3 has 19 amino acids. The V and J ends lost 0 bases and 0 bases respectively, with 15 bases between them. Germline loops: CDR1 LGHNT, CDR2 FRNRAP. In nucleotides, the CDR3 is TGTGCTAGTGGTTTGGTCAATTTAGCACTGAGCTCCTATAATTCACCCCTCCACTTT. It codes for CASGLVNLALSSYNSPLHF.

V usage is TRBV7-8 and J usage is TRBJ1-1; perhaps TRBD1 as D (6 bases). Trimming left V 5 bases short and J 1 base short, with 8 bases between. CDR1 SGHVS and CDR2 FQNEAQ come from the germline V gene. The CDR3 is 13 amino acids. CDR3 DNA: TGTGCCAGCAGCAAAGGGGGGAACACTGAAGCTTTCTTT. Residues: CASSKGGNTEAFF.

The chain joins TRBV7-3 to TRBJ2-3, with D possibly matching TRBD2 (5 bases). Germline V gene data show CDR1 as SGHTA and CDR2 as FQGTGA. There are 15 residues in the CDR3. The V gene lost 0 bases and the J gene lost 5 bases, with 12 bases spanning the gap. Written as DNA, the CDR3 is TGTGCCAGCAGCTTAACGTCACTAGGGCAAGATACGCAGTATTTT. Its translation: CASSLTSLGQDTQYF.

The rearrangement uses TRBV24-1 and TRBJ2-3, with D possibly matching TRBD1 (6 bases). The germline V gene has CDR1 KGHDR and CDR2 SFDVKD. Trimming pared 3 bases from V and 3 bases from J, leaving 15 bases between. The CDR3 loop spans 16 amino acids. The CDR3 region is CATSDPRQEQTDTQYF. In DNA form, the CDR3 reads TGTGCCACCAGTGATCCCCGACAGGAGCAGACAGATACGCAGTATTTT.

CDR3 bases: TGTGCCAGCAGCTTAGCTCTAGCGGGATACGGGGAGCTGTTTTTT. It encodes CASSLALAGYGELFF. The J gene is TRBJ2-2, the V gene TRBV7-2; 9 nucleotides match TRBD2. Germline loops: CDR1 SGHTA, CDR2 FQGNSA. V trimming: 0 bases; J trimming: 7 bases; junction bases outside the gene matches: 3. This CDR3 spans 15 amino acids.

This chain uses TRBV2 with TRBJ2-1; 15 bases align to TRBD2. The CDR3 extends over 16 amino acids. After removal of 7 bases from V and 5 bases from J, the junction contained 6 bases not matched to a gene. CDR1 SNHLY and CDR2 FYNNEI come from the germline V gene. Written as DNA, the CDR3 is TGTGCCAGCAAAGGGACTAGCGGGAGGCAAAACAATGAGCAGTTCTTC. The encoded protein is CASKGTSGRQNNEQFF.

The V and J genes are TRBV7-8 and TRBJ1-4; no clear D. In germline, CDR1 is SGHVS, CDR2 FQNEAQ. CDR3 length equals 16 residues. V lost 2 bases and J lost 2, with 12 bases in between. CDR3 amino acids: CASSLMMAGTNEKLFF. The DNA for the CDR3 is TGTGCCAGCAGCTTAATGATGGCCGGGACTAATGAAAAACTGTTTTTT.

The chain is built from TRBV9 and TRBJ2-2; no definite D call. The CDR3 has 15 amino acids. Looked up from germline, CDR1 is SGDLS and CDR2 is YYNGEE. The germline V and J ends were trimmed by 3 bases and 6 bases, with 15 bases remaining between them. DNA of the CDR3: TGTGCCAGCAGCGACCCTCTCGTAGGAGCCGGGGAGCTGTTTTTT. This codes for CASSDPLVGAGELFF.

This chain connects TRBV7-9 to TRBJ2-5, with TRBD1 identical over 11 bases. CDR1 and CDR2 from the germline V gene are SEHNR and FQNEAQ (reference sequence). The CDR3 covers 16 residues. Trimming removed 1 base from V and 1 base from J; junction bases left unmatched: 2. The CDR3 spells CASSLGDRGVQETQYF. The CDR3, as DNA: TGTGCCAGCAGCTTAGGGGACAGGGGGGTCCAAGAGACCCAGTACTTC.